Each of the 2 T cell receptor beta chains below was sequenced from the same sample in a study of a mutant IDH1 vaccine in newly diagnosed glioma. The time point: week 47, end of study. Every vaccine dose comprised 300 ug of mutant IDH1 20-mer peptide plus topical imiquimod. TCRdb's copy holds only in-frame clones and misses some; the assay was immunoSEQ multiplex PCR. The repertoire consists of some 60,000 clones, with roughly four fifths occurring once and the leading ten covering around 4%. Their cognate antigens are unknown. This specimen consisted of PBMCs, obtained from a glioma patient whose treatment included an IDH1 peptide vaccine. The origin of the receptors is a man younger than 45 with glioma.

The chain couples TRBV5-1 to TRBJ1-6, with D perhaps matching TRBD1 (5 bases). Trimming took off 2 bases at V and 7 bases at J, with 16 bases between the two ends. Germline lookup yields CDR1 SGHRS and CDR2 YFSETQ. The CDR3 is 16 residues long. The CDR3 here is CASSFWDSSFNSPLHF. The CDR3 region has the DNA TGCGCCAGCAGCTTCTGGGACTCGAGTTTCAATTCACCCCTCCACTTT.

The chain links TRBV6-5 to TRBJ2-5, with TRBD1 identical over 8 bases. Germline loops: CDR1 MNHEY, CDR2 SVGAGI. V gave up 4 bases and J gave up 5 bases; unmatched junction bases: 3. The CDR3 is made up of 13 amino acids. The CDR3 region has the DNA TGTGCCAGCAGTTGGACAGGGCAGGAGACCCAGTACTTC. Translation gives CASSWTGQETQYF.